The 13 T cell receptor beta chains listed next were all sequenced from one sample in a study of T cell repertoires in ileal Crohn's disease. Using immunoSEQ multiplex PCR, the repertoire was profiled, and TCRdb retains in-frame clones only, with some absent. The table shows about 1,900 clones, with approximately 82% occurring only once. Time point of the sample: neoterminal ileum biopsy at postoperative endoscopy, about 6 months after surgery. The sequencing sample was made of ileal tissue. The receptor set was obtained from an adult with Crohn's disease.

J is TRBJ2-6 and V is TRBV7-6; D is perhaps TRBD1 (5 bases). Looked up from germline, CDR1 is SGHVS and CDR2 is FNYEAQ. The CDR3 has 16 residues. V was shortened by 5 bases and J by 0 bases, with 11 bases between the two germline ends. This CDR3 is CASSPFRVSGANVLTF. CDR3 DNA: TGTGCCAGCAGCCCCTTCAGGGTCTCTGGGGCCAACGTCCTGACTTTC.

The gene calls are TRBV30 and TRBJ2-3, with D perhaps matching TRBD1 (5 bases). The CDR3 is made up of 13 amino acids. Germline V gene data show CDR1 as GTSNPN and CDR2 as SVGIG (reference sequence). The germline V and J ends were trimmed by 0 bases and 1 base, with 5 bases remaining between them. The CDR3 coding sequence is TGTGCCTGGAGTGTACAGGGCACAGATACGCAGTATTTT. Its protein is CAWSVQGTDTQYF.

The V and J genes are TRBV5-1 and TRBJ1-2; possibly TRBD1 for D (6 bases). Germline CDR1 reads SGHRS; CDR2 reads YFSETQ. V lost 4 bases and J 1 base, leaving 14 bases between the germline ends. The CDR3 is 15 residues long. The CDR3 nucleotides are TGCGCCAGCAGCCAAACCCTAGGGGGTAACTATGGCTACACCTTC. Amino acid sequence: CASSQTLGGNYGYTF.

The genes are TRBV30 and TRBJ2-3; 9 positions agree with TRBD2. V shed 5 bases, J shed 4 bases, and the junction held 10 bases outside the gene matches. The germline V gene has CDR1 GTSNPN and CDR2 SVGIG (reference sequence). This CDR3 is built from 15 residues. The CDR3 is CAWAPGGGGADTQYF. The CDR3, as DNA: TGTGCCTGGGCCCCCGGGGGCGGGGGGGCAGATACGCAGTATTTT.

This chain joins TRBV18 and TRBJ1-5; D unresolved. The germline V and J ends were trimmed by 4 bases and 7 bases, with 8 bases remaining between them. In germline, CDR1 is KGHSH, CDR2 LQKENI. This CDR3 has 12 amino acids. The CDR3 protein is CASSHGSQPQHF. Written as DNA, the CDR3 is TGTGCCAGCTCACACGGGTCCCAGCCCCAGCATTTT.

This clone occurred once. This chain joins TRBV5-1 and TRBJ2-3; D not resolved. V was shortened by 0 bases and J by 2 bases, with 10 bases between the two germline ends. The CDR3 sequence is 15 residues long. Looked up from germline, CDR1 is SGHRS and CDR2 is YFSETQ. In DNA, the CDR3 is TGCGCCAGCAGCTTGGTGTCCGGGTACACAGATACGCAGTATTTT. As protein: CASSLVSGYTDTQYF.

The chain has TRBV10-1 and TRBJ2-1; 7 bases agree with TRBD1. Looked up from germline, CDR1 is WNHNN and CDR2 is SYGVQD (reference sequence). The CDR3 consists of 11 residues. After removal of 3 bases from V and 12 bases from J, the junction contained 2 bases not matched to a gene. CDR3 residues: CASSDRDRQFF. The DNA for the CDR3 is TGCGCCAGCAGTGATCGGGACAGGCAGTTCTTC.

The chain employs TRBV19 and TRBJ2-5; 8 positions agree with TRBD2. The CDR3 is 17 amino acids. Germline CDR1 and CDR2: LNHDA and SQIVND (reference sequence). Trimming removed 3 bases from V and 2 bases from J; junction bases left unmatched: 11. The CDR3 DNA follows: TGTGCCAGTAGTATCGGGGGGGGCGCGAGTTATCAAGAGACCCAGTACTTC. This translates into CASSIGGGASYQETQYF.

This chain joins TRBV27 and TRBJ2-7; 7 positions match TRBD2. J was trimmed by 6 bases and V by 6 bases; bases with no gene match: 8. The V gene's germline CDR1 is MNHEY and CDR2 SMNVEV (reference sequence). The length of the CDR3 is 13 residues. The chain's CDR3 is CASSSTVAGEQYF. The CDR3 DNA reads TGTGCCAGCAGCAGTACTGTAGCGGGCGAGCAGTACTTC.

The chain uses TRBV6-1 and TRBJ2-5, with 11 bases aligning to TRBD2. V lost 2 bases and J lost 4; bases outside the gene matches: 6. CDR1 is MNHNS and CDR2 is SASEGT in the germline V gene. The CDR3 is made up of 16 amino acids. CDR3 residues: CASSEKRLAGPETQYF. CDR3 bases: TGTGCCAGCAGTGAAAAGCGACTAGCGGGACCAGAGACCCAGTACTTC.

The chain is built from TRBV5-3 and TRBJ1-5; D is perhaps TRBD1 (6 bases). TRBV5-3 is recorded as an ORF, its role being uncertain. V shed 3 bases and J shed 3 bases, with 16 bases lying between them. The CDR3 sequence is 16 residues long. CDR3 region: CARSWGDGQFNQPQHF. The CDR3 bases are TGTGCCAGAAGCTGGGGAGACGGACAGTTCAATCAGCCCCAGCATTTT.

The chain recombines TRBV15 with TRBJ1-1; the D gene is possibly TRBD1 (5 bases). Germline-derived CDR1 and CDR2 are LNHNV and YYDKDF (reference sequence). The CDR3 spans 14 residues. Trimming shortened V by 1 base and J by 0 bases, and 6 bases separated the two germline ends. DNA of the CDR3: TGTGCCACCAGCAGAGTGGGGCTGAACACTGAAGCTTTCTTT. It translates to CATSRVGLNTEAFF.

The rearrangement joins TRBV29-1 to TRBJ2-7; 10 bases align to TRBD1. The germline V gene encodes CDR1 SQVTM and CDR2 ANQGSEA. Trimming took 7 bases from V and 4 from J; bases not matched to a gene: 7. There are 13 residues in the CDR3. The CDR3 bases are TGCAGCGCCTCGGACAGGGGGATTTACGAGCAGTACTTC. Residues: CSASDRGIYEQYF.